The present entry profiles one T cell receptor beta chain with its context. Its cognate antigen is unknown. Some clones are missing from TCRdb's copy, which holds only in-frame ones; the method was immunoSEQ multiplex PCR. The sample consists of fewer than 700,000 clones, about 95% of them appearing once. The CDR3 is made up of 15 amino acids. V was pared by 0 bases and J by 5 bases, with 13 bases between. Per germline, CDR1 MNHEY and CDR2 SMNVEV (reference sequence). The source of the sample is a study of shared clonotypes between healthy human individuals. Broader study findings: The rarefaction results pointed to incomplete sorted-subset sequencing despite large depth. Shared clonotypes: roughly 5% naive CD4, around 3.7% naive CD8, 2.3% memory CD4, 0.35% to 0.5% memory CD8.

CD45RO-negative cells were positively selected for CCR7, leaving out terminally differentiated effector memory CD45RA+ cells. This TCR derives from a woman under 40 in good health. The sequenced material came from naive CD8+ T cells sorted from blood. The gene calls are TRBV27 and TRBJ1-1; the D is unclear. DNA for the CDR3: TGTGCCAGCAGTTTATCACAGCGAATTAGGACTGAAGCTTTCTTT. Translation: CASSLSQRIRTEAFF.